This is a list of T cell receptor beta chains from one sample in a study of blood T cell repertoires in COVID-19. Sequencing was performed with immunoSEQ multiplex PCR; in TCRdb, only in-frame clones are kept and a portion is missing. The sample has 80,000 to 95,000 clones, 75% to 90% seen once; the top ten hold roughly 3.1%. The sample taken for sequencing was peripheral blood. These receptors all come from a woman in her fifties or sixties with active or convalescent COVID-19. Each CDR3 is given with its conserved first and last residue. Clone size is not always given. Where it is, it says once, few, many or a class for expanded clones.

j_call v_call clone_size cdr3_aa
TRBJ1-1 TRBV6-5 NA CASSYGGGTLNTEAFF
TRBJ1-2 TRBV2 NA CASINQGGSYGYTF
TRBJ2-5 TRBV2 NA CATGRGQETQYF
TRBJ2-1 TRBV5-6 NA CASSGGLAGDNEQFF
TRBJ1-2 TRBV2 NA CVSSVTGDYGYTF
TRBJ2-1 TRBV4-1 NA CASSLLIAGSGNEQFF
TRBJ2-1 TRBV6-4 NA CASSDGRYNEQFF
TRBJ1-3 TRBV9 NA CASSLGGGGNTIYF
TRBJ2-3 TRBV28 NA CASSVGGATDTQYF
TRBJ2-2 TRBV3-1/TRBV3-2 NA CAQRRGKGGDTGELFF
TRBJ1-1 TRBV10-3 NA CAISESTGGNTEAFF
TRBJ1-1 TRBV6-5 NA CASSYSTGTLRTEAFF
TRBJ2-1 TRBV2 NA CASRTSGGVTYNEQFF
TRBJ1-3 TRBV24-1 NA CATSPSTGGNTIYF
TRBJ1-5 TRBV6-5 once CASSPTGINQPQHF
TRBJ2-7 TRBV4-3 NA CASSQSLHYEQYF
TRBJ1-1 TRBV6-5 NA CASSKTGGLAEAFF
TRBJ2-7 TRBV7-9 once CASSPFGGYQREQYF
TRBJ2-1 TRBV4-3 few CASSQDNVLASEQFF
TRBJ1-2 TRBV6-5 NA CATLPPTHIYGYTF
TRBJ1-5 TRBV2 once CASSGTGGSGQPQHF
TRBJ2-1 TRBV5-1 NA CASSSTGQTYNEQFF
TRBJ1-1 TRBV7-9 NA CASSTTVNTEAFF
TRBJ1-2 TRBV6-2/TRBV6-3 NA CASSRGGNYGYTF
TRBJ2-5 TRBV30 NA CAWGLAGVQETQYF
TRBJ2-1 TRBV7-9 NA CASSLVQRGGLGEQFF
TRBJ2-4 TRBV7-2 once CASSLAQTGGNIQYF
TRBJ1-4 TRBV25-1 once CASSDRPDRLLFF
TRBJ2-6 TRBV5-1 NA CASSLGGGAGANVLTF
TRBJ2-6 TRBV18 NA CASSPMILRDSLSGANVLTF
TRBJ1-1 TRBV7-3 NA CASRSDRNTEAFF
TRBJ2-5 TRBV20-1 NA CSASSSGGAMGQETQYF
TRBJ2-3 TRBV18 NA CASSPGAWVDTQYF
TRBJ2-5 TRBV5-5 NA CASSLAPSGGQETQYF
TRBJ2-2 TRBV7-2 NA CASSLGYRNTGELFF
TRBJ2-5 TRBV9 NA CASSVAASGGSQETQYF
TRBJ1-2 TRBV2 NA CATDGQKQDGYTF
TRBJ2-2 TRBV5-6 NA CASSLGDRATGELFF
TRBJ1-5 TRBV19 few CASMLSYSNQPQHF
TRBJ1-1 TRBV19 NA CASSIQTPSTEAFF
TRBJ1-3 TRBV30 NA CAWTGNSRGNTIYF
TRBJ2-1 TRBV5-6 NA CASSLRLAGGRLTEFF
TRBJ2-1 TRBV3-1/TRBV3-2 NA CASSPRGGTYNEQFF
TRBJ1-1 TRBV9 NA CASTTDDMNTEAFF
TRBJ1-5 TRBV6-1 NA CASSEEGRGGNQPQHF
TRBJ1-6 TRBV6-5 NA CAVRASSYNSPLHF
TRBJ2-7 TRBV15 NA CATSRDRGTRSLEQYF
TRBJ1-5 TRBV15 NA CATSREGTGDRVNQPQHF
TRBJ1-1 TRBV11-2 NA CASSFKGDTEAFF
TRBJ1-4 TRBV9 NA CASSEEVGGKLFF
TRBJ2-3 TRBV6-6 NA CASSPNRDTQYF
TRBJ1-2 TRBV28 NA CASRPPTGNYGYTF
TRBJ2-7 TRBV2 NA CASRRQGDSYEQYF
TRBJ2-7 TRBV6-6 NA CASSFRTGATYEQYF
TRBJ1-2 TRBV9 NA CASSVEGQGYGYTF
TRBJ2-2 TRBV27 NA CASSPYDRDAGELFF
TRBJ1-6 TRBV2 once CASSEGRGNSPLHF
TRBJ1-2 TRBV18 NA CASSPNEGVGYTF
TRBJ1-1 TRBV19 once CASSPSTPGQGTAVAFF
TRBJ1-2 TRBV20-1 NA CSARNGGYTF